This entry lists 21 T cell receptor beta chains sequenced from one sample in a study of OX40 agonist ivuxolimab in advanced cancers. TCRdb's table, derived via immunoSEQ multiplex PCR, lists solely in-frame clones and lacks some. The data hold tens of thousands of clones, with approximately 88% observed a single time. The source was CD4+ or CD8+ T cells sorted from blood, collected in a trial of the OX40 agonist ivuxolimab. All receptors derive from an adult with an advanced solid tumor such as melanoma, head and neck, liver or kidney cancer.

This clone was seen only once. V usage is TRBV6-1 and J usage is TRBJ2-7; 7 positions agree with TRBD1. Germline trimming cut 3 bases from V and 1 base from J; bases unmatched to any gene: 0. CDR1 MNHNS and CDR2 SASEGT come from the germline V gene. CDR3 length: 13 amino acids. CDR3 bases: TGTGCCAGCAGTGAGACAGGGTCCTACGAGCAGTACTTC. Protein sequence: CASSETGSYEQYF.

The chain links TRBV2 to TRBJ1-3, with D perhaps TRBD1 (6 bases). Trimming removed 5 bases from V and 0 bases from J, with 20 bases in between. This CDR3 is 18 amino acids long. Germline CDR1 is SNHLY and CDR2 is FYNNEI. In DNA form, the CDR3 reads TGTGCCAGCAGTCAACCCAAAAGGGGGTCCTCCTCTGGAAACACCATATATTTT. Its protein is CASSQPKRGSSSGNTIYF. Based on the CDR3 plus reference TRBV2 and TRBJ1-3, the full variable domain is EPEVTQTPSHQVTQMGQEVILRCVPISNHLYFYWYRQILGQKVEFLVSFYNNEISEKSEIFDDQFSVERPDGSNFTLKIRSTKLEDSAMYFCASSQPKRGSSSGNTIYFGEGSWLTVV.

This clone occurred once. In nucleotides, the CDR3 is TGTGCCAGTAGTATGGACTTGGTAGCGGGTGGGGATACGCAGTATTTT. Protein sequence: CASSMDLVAGGDTQYF. This chain joins TRBV19 and TRBJ2-3, with 7 nucleotides matching TRBD2. V lost 3 bases to trimming and J lost 6 bases; unmatched junction nucleotides: 12. Germline CDR1 reads LNHDA; CDR2 reads SQIVND (reference sequence). This CDR3 contains 16 residues.

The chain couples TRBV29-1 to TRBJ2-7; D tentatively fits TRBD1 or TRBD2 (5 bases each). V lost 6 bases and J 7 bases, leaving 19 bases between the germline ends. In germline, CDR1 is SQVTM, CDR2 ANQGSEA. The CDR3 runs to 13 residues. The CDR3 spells CSVERTGTMEQYF. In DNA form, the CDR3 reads TGCAGCGTCGAAAGGACCGGGACGATGGAGCAGTACTTC.

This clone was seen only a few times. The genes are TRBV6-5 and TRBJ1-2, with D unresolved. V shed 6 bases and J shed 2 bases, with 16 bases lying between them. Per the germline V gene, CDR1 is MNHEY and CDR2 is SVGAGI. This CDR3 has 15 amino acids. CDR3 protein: CASSPEREANYGYTF. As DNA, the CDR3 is TGTGCCAGCAGCCCCGAGAGAGAGGCGAACTATGGCTACACCTTC.

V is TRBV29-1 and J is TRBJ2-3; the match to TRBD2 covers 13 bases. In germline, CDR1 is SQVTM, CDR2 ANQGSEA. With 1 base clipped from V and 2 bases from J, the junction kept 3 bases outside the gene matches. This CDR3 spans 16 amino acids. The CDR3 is CSVEGGLAGYTDTQYF. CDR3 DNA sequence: TGCAGCGTTGAAGGGGGACTAGCGGGATACACAGATACGCAGTATTTT.

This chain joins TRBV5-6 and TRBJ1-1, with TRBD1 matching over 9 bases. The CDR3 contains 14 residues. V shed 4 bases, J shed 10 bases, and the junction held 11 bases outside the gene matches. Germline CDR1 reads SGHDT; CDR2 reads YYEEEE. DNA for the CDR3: TGTGCCAGCAGCCAACAGGGGGCGGGAGTGTTAGCTTTCTTT. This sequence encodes CASSQQGAGVLAFF.

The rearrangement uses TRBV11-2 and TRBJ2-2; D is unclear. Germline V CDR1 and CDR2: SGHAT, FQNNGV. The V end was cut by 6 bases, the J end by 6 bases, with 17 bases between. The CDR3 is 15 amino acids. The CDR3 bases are TGTGCCAGCAGTCCGCGGACGGTGGGCGCCGGGGAGCTGTTTTTT. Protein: CASSPRTVGAGELFF.

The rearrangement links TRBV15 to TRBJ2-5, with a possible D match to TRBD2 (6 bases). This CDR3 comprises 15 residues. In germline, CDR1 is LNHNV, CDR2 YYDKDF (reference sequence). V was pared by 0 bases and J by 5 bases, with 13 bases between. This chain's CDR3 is CATSRDDAGWETQYF. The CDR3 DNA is TGTGCCACCAGCAGAGATGACGCGGGATGGGAGACCCAGTACTTC.

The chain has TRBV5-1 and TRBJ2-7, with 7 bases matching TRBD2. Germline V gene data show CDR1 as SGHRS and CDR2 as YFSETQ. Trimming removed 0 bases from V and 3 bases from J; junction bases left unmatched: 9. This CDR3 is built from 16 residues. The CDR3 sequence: CASSLVSSGGFYEQYF. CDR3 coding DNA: TGCGCCAGCAGCTTGGTTTCTAGCGGAGGGTTCTACGAGCAGTACTTC. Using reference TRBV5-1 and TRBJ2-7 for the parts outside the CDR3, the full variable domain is KAGVTQTPRYLIKTRGQQVTLSCSPISGHRSVSWYQQTPGQGLQFLFEYFSETQRNKGNFPGRFSGRQFSNSRSEMNVSTLELGDSALYLCASSLVSSGGFYEQYFGPGTRLTVT.

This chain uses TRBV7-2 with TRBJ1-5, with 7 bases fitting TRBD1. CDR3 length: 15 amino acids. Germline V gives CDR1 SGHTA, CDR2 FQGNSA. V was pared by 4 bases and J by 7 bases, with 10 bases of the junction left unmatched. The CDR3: CASSSRTGRDQPQHF. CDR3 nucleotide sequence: TGTGCCAGCAGCTCCCGGACAGGCCGGGACCAGCCCCAGCATTTT.

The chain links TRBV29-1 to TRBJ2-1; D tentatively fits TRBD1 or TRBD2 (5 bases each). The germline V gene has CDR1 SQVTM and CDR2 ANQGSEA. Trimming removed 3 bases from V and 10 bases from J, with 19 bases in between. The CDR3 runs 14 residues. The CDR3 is CSVEGWGSGGEQFF. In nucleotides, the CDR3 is TGCAGCGTTGAGGGATGGGGGTCGGGCGGGGAGCAGTTCTTC.

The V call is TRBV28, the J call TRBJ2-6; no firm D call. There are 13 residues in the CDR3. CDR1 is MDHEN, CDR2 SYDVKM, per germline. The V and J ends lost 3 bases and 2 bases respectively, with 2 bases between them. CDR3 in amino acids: CASSFPGANVLTF. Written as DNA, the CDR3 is TGTGCCAGCAGTTTCCCTGGGGCCAACGTCCTGACTTTC.

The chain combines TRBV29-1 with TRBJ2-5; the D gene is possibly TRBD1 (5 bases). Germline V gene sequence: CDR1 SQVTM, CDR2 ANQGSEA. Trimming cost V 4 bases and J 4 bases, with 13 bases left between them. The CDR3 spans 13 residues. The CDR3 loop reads CSVGSQGRETQYF. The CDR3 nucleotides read TGCAGCGTTGGATCTCAGGGAAGAGAGACCCAGTACTTC.

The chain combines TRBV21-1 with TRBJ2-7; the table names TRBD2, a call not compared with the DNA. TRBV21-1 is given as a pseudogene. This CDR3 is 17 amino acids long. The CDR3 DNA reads TGTGCCAGCAGCACGCATCAAGTACTAGCGGGTTCCTACGAGCAGTACTTC. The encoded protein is CASSTHQVLAGSYEQYF.

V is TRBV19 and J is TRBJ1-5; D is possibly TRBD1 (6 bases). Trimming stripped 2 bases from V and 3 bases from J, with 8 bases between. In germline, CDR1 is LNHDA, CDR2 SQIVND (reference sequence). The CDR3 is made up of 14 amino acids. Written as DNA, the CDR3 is TGTGCCAGTAGTATATGGGGGCCCAATCAGCCCCAGCATTTT. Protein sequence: CASSIWGPNQPQHF.

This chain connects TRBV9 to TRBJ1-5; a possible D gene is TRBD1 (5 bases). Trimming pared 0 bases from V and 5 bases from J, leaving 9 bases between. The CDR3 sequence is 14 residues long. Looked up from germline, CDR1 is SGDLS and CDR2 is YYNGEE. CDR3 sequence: CASSVALGDQPQHF. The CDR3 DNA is TGTGCCAGCAGCGTAGCTCTGGGGGATCAGCCCCAGCATTTT.

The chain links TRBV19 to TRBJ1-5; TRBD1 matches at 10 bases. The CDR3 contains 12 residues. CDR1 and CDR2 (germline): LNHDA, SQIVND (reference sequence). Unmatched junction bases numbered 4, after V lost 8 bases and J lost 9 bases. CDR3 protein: CASRQGARPQHF. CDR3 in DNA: TGTGCCAGTCGACAGGGGGCACGGCCCCAGCATTTT.

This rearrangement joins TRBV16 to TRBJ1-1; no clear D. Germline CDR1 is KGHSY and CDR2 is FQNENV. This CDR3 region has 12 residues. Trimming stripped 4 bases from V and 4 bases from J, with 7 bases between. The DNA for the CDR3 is TGTGCCAGCAGCCCCGGGAGCACTGAAGCTTTCTTT. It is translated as CASSPGSTEAFF.

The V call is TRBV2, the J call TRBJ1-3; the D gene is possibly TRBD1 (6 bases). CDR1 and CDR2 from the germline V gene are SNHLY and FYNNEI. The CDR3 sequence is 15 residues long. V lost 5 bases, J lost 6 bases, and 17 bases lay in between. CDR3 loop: CASSRQVGATNTIYF. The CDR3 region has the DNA TGTGCCAGCAGTCGACAGGTTGGGGCTACAAACACCATATATTTT.

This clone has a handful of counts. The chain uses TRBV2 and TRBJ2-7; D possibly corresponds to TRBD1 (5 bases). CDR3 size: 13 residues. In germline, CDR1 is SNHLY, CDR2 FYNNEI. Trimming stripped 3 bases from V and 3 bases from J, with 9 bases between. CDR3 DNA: TGTGCCAGCAGTGATTGGCAGGGCTACGAGCAGTACTTC. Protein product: CASSDWQGYEQYF.